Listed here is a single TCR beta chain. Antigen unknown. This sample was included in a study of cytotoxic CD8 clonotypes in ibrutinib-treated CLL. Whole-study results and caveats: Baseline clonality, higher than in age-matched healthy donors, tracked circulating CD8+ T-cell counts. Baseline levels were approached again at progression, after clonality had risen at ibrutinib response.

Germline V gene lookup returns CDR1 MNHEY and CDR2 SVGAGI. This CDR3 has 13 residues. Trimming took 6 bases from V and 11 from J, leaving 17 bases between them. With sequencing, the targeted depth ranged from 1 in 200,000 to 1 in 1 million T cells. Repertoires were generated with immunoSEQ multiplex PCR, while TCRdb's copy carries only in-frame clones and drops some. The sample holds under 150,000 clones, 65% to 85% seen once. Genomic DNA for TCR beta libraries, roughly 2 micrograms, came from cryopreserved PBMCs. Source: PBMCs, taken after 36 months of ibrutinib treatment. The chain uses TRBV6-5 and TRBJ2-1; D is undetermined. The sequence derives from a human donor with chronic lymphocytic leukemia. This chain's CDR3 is CASRRRAVVKQFF. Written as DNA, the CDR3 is TGTGCCAGCAGGAGACGGGCGGTGGTGAAGCAGTTCTTC.